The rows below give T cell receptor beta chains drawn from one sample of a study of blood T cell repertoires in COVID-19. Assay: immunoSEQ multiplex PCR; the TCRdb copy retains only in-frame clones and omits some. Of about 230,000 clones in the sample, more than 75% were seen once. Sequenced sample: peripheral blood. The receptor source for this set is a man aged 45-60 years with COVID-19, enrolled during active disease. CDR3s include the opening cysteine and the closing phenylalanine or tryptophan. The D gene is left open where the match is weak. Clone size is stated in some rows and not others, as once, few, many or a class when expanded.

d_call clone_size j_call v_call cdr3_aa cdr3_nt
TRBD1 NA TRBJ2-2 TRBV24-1 CATRGQGGTGELFF TGTGCCACCCGCGGACAGGGGGGCACCGGGGAGCTGTTTTTT
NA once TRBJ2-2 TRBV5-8 CASSLRQANTGELFF TGTGCCAGCAGCTTGCGTCAGGCGAACACCGGGGAGCTGTTTTTT
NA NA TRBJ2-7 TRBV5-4 CASSQQPGDYEQYF TGTGCCAGCTCTCAACAACCGGGGGACTACGAGCAGTACTTC
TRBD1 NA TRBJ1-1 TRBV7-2 CASSSSGQGVTEAFF TGTGCCAGCAGCTCATCGGGACAGGGGGTCACTGAAGCTTTCTTT
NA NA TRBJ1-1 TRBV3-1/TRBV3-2 CASSQDLGVEAFF TGTGCCAGCAGCCAAGATCTAGGGGTTGAAGCTTTCTTT
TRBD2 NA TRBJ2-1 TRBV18 CASSPNPSGSYNEQFF TGTGCCAGCTCACCAAATCCTAGCGGGAGTTACAATGAGCAGTTCTTC
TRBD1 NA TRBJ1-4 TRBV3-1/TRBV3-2 CASSQLIDRVSEKLFF TGTGCCAGCAGCCAACTCATCGACAGGGTCAGTGAAAAACTGTTTTTT
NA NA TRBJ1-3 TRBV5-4 CASSFDTSNTIYF TGTGCCAGCAGCTTCGACACGTCTAACACCATATATTTT
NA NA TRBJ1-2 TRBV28 CAGRGSLTYGYTF TGTGCCGGGAGAGGGAGCCTAACCTATGGCTACACCTTC
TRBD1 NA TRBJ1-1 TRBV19 CASSPRTGNTEAFF TGTGCCAGTAGTCCCCGGACAGGGAACACTGAAGCTTTCTTT
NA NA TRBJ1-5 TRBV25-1 CASSAAGSSNQPQHF TGTGCCAGCAGTGCAGCGGGGAGTAGCAATCAGCCCCAGCATTTT
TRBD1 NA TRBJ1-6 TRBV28 CASSRQGVNNSPLHF TGTGCCAGCAGTCGACAGGGGGTTAATAATTCACCCCTCCACTTT
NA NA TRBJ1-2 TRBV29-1 CSVQQGQYGYTF TGCAGCGTACAGCAGGGGCAGTATGGCTACACCTTC
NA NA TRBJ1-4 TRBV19 CASSSRSRDEKLFF TGTGCCAGTAGTTCGAGGTCGCGCGATGAAAAACTGTTTTTT
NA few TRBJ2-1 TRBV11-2 CASREQGSNEQFF TGTGCCAGCAGGGAGCAAGGATCCAATGAGCAGTTCTTC
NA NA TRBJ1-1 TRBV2 CASSEGGYKNTEAFF TGTGCCAGCAGTGAAGGAGGATACAAGAACACTGAAGCTTTCTTT
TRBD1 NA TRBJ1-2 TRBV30 CAWSRTGVVYGYTF TGTGCCTGGAGTCGGACAGGGGTCGTCTATGGCTACACCTTC
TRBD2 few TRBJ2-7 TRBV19 CASSELAGGRDEQYF TGTGCCAGTAGTGAACTAGCGGGAGGGCGGGACGAGCAGTACTTC
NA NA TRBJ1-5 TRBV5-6 CASSRGGPFSNQPQHF TGTGCCAGCAGCAGGGGGGGGCCATTTAGCAATCAGCCCCAGCATTTT
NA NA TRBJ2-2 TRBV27 CASSPDFPGELFF TGTGCCAGCAGTCCTGACTTCCCCGGGGAGCTGTTTTTT
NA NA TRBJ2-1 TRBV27 CASSRQGEQFF TGTGCCAGCAGCCGCCAGGGTGAGCAGTTCTTC
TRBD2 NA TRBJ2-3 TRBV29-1 CSVAGTSGGQDTQYF TGCAGCGTCGCGGGGACTAGCGGGGGCCAGGATACGCAGTATTTT
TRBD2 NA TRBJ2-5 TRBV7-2 CASSLGGGFQETQYF TGTGCCAGCAGCTTAGGCGGGGGGTTCCAAGAGACCCAGTACTTC
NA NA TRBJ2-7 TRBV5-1 CASSSYRVSHEQYF TGCGCCAGCAGCTCCTACAGGGTCTCCCACGAGCAGTACTTC
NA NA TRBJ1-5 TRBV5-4 CASSLGINQPQHF TGTGCCAGCAGCTTGGGTATCAATCAGCCCCAGCATTTT
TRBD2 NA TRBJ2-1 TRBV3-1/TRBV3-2 CASSHILRRGIEGQFF TGTGCCAGCAGTCACATACTCAGGCGGGGGATTGAAGGGCAGTTCTTC
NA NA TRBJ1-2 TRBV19 CASSTTGSYGYTF TGTGCCAGTAGTACGACAGGCTCCTATGGCTACACCTTC
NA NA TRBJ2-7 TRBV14 CASSQTKSGFDEQYF TGTGCCAGCAGCCAAACTAAATCAGGGTTCGACGAGCAGTACTTC
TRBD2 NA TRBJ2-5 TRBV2 CASSEEWTSGRETQYF TGTGCCAGCAGTGAAGAGTGGACTAGCGGGAGGGAGACCCAGTACTTC
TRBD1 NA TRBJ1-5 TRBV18 CASSPTGGGNQPQHF TGTGCCAGCTCACCAACAGGGGGTGGCAATCAGCCCCAGCATTTT
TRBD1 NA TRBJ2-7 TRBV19 CASSGRGTGTSYEQYF TGTGCCAGTAGCGGGCGAGGGACAGGGACTTCCTACGAGCAGTACTTC
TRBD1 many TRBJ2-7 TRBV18 CASSPPGQNYEQYF TGTGCCAGCTCACCACCGGGACAGAACTACGAGCAGTACTTC
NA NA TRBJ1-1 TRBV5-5 CASSPSPGLMNTEAFF TGTGCCAGCAGTCCCTCCCCGGGGTTAATGAACACTGAAGCTTTCTTT
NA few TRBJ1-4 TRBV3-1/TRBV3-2 CASSHGYEKLFF TGTGCCAGCAGCCACGGGTACGAAAAACTGTTTTTT
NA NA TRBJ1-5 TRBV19 CASTGGARKQPQHF TGTGCCAGTACTGGGGGGGCTAGGAAGCAGCCCCAGCATTTT
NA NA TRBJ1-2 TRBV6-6 CASSPTAGVIYGYTF TGTGCCAGCAGCCCCACCGCAGGGGTTATCTATGGCTACACCTTC
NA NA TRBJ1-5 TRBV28 CASEGQTGGPQHF TGTGCCAGCGAGGGCCAAACCGGTGGGCCCCAGCATTTT
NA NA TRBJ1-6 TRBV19 CASSIRGKNSPLHF TGTGCCAGTAGTATTAGAGGGAAGAATTCACCCCTCCACTTT
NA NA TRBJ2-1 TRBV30 CAWRDWSYNEQFF TGTGCCTGGAGGGACTGGTCCTACAATGAGCAGTTCTTC
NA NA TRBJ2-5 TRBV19 CASSTHQVETQYF TGTGCCAGTAGTACCCATCAGGTAGAGACCCAGTACTTC
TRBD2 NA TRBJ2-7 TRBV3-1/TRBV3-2 CASSQAGLAYEQYF TGTGCCAGCAGCCAAGCAGGACTAGCATACGAGCAGTACTTC
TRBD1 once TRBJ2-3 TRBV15 CATSRPGQGADTQYF TGTGCCACCAGCAGACCCGGACAGGGGGCGGATACGCAGTATTTT
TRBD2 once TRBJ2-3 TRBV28 CASSSSGGWLDTQYF TGTGCCAGCAGTTCTAGCGGGGGGTGGTTAGATACGCAGTATTTT
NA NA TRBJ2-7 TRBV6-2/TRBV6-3 CASSPLYEQYF TGTGCCAGCAGTCCCCTCTACGAGCAGTACTTC
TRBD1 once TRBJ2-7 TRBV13 CASSRTGSYEQYF TGTGCCAGCAGCCGGACAGGCTCCTACGAGCAGTACTTC
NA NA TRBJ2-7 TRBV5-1 CASSDQGQDYEQYF TGCGCCAGCAGCGACCAGGGACAAGACTACGAGCAGTACTTC
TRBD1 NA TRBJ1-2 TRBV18 CASYRQGDDYGYTF TGTGCCAGCTATCGACAGGGCGACGACTATGGCTACACCTTC
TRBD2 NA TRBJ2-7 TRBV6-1 CASSEGRGLVKYF TGTGCCAGCAGTGAAGGGAGGGGACTAGTCAAATACTTC
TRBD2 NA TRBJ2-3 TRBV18 CASSPTSGDTDTQYF TGTGCCAGCTCACCAACTAGCGGGGACACAGATACGCAGTATTTT
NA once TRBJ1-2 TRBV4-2 CASSQDFGGDYGYTF TGTGCCAGCAGCCAAGATTTCGGCGGGGACTATGGCTACACCTTC
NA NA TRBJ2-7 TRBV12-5 CARGPGEFEQYF TGTGCTAGGGGCCCAGGTGAGTTCGAGCAGTACTTC
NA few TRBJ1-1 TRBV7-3 CASSFRDRTEAFF TGTGCCAGCAGCTTCCGGGATCGCACTGAAGCTTTCTTT